The clone carrying this TCR beta chain was observed many times. Its antigen is currently unknown. TCRdb reprocessed the reads via MiXCR and lists one record per CDR3 protein. Seen here are more than 200,000 distinct CDR3 sequences, 9.1% observed once, and the top ten hold around 16%. This sample is drawn from a study of T cell repertoires in cytomegalovirus infection. The V end was cut by 2 bases, the J end by 3 bases, with 11 bases between. Germline-derived CDR1 and CDR2 are SGHVS and FQNEAQ. This CDR3 contains 14 residues. Findings and limits, study-wide: The response measured ex vivo was dominated by TCR beta clonotypes (HLA-C-restricted and CMV-specific).

This TCR was recovered from a human donor in good health (CMV status not recorded). Some clones in this sample may be carry-over from other donors' samples. The V and J genes are TRBV7-8 and TRBJ2-7; D is unclear. Input material: PBMCs. CDR3: CASSLRYQNYEQYF. CDR3 coding DNA: TGTGCCAGCAGCTTAAGGTACCAAAACTACGAGCAGTACTTC.